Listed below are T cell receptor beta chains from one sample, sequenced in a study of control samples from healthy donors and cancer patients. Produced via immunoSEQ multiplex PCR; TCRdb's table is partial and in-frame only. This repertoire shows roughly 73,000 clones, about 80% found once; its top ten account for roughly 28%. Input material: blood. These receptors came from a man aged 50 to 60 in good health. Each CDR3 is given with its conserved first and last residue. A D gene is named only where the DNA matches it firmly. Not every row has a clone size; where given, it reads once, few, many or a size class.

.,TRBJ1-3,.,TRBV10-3,CAISETSPGSGNTIYF,TGTGCCATCAGTGAGACTTCCCCAGGGAGCGGAAACACCATATATTTT
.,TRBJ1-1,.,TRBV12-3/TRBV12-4,CASSIQTTEAFF,TGTGCCAGCAGTATACAGACGACTGAAGCTTTCTTT
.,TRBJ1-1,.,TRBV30,CAWSVGWNTEAFF,TGTGCCTGGAGTGTGGGATGGAACACTGAAGCTTTCTTT
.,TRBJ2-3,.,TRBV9,CASSAGGGADTQYF,TGTGCCAGCAGCGCCGGGGGTGGCGCAGATACGCAGTATTTT
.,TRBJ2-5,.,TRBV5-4,CASNYPGAETQYF,TGTGCCAGCAACTACCCTGGGGCAGAGACCCAGTACTTC
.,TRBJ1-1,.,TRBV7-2,CASSPTLKWRNTEAFF,TGTGCCAGCAGCCCTACATTAAAGTGGAGAAACACTGAAGCTTTCTTT
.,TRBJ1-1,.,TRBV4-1,CASSQGVLSTEAFF,TGCGCCAGCAGCCAAGGGGTACTGAGCACTGAAGCTTTCTTT
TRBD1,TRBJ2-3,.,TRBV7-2,CASSPGQGSTDTQYF,TGTGCCAGCAGCCCAGGACAGGGCAGCACAGATACGCAGTATTTT
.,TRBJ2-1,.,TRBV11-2,CASSLVEPPYNEQFF,TGTGCCAGCAGCTTAGTTGAGCCCCCCTACAATGAGCAGTTCTTC
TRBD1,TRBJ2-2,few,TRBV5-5,CASSWTGLLNTGELFF,TGTGCCAGCAGCTGGACAGGGTTATTGAACACCGGGGAGCTGTTTTTT
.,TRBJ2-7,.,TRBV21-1,CASSPRGDSFSYEQYF,TGTGCCAGCAGTCCCCGGGGGGACAGTTTCTCCTACGAGCAGTACTTC
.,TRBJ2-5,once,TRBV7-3,CASSRSGQETQYF,TGTGCCAGCAGCCGTAGCGGCCAAGAGACCCAGTACTTC
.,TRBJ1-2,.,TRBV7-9,CASSSSHPLQGNGYTF,TGTGCCAGCAGCTCTTCACACCCTTTACAGGGAAATGGCTACACCTTC